The present TCR beta chain was sequenced within a study of cytomegalovirus exposure and HLA in healthy donors. CDR3 length: 15 residues. V was cut by 7 bases and J by 3 bases, with 20 bases left in between. Germline-derived CDR1 and CDR2 are GTSNPN and SVGIG (reference sequence). The donors were members of the roughly 130-subject validation cohort (separate from the approximately 670-subject first cohort). Study-level points and caveats: With high specificity and sensitivity, the classifier reportedly diagnosed cytomegalovirus status. The tendency of first-cohort TCR clusters to co-occur in the 130 or so validation repertoires was identified by a subsequent analysis. In vitro data verified a few CMV-associated chains as specific for CMV antigens.

The repertoire was sequenced with immunoSEQ multiplex PCR; TCRdb's copy has only in-frame clones and lacks some. The profile covers about 220,000 clones, with almost 90% appearing a single time and about 2.7% taken by the ten largest. To note about this clone: The target antigen is unknown.

The gene calls are TRBV30 and TRBJ2-3; D not certain. This clonotype originated in a young woman in good health and CMV-seronegative. The sequencing sample was made of PBMCs. In nucleotides, the CDR3 is TGTGCCTCCAACTCGAGAGGTGGGTTTACAGATACGCAGTATTTT. This translates into CASNSRGGFTDTQYF.